Presented here are 20 T cell receptor beta chains from one specimen sequenced in a study of shared clonotypes between healthy human individuals. The assay was immunoSEQ multiplex PCR, and TCRdb's table has in-frame clones only and misses some. The table has roughly 1,800,000 clones, 85% to 95% seen once; the top ten hold roughly 1.2%. The naive CD8 population came from CD45RO-negative cells selected for CCR7, without terminally differentiated effector memory CD45RA+ cells. The specimen was naive CD8+ T cells sorted from blood. These receptors were obtained from a man aged 18 to 30 in good health.

The chain is built from TRBV6-5 and TRBJ2-5, with D possibly being TRBD2 (7 bases). The CDR3 sequence is 13 residues long. V was cut by 7 bases and J by 3 bases, with 12 bases left in between. Germline loops: CDR1 MNHEY, CDR2 SVGAGI. The DNA for the CDR3 is TGTGCCAGCACCGAGGGGGGGAAAGAGACCCAGTACTTC. Translating gives CASTEGGKETQYF.

This clone was found a few times. Other DNA sequences within the sample encode an identical CDR3. The chain links TRBV7-6 to TRBJ2-1; D is unresolved. V shed 2 bases and J shed 3 bases, with 2 bases lying between them. Germline V gives CDR1 SGHVS, CDR2 FNYEAQ. This CDR3 is 12 amino acids long. CDR3 sequence (DNA): TGTGCCAGCAGCTTAAGCTACAATGAGCAGTTCTTC. Its protein product is CASSLSYNEQFF.

This sequence joins TRBV7-9 and TRBJ2-5, with TRBD1 matching over 11 bases. The V segment lost 7 bases and the J segment 2 bases; nucleotides outside the gene matches: 9. CDR3 length equals 16 residues. The germline CDR1 and CDR2 sequences are SEHNR and FQNEAQ (reference sequence). The CDR3 sequence: CASTHTRDRGQETQYF. CDR3 sequence (DNA): TGTGCCAGCACCCATACCCGGGACAGGGGGCAAGAGACCCAGTACTTC.

This clone was picked up one time. This chain connects TRBV11-2 to TRBJ1-1; D is undetermined. CDR3 length equals 11 residues. V was cut by 5 bases and J by 3 bases, with 4 bases left in between. From germline, CDR1 is SGHAT and CDR2 FQNNGV. This CDR3 is CASSAHTEAFF. In DNA, the CDR3 is TGTGCCAGCAGCGCCCACACTGAAGCTTTCTTT. The full variable domain, rest sourced from reference TRBV11-2 and TRBJ1-1, is EAGVAQSPRYKIIEKRQSVAFWCNPISGHATLYWYQQILGQGPKLLIQFQNNGVVDDSQLPKDRFSAERLKGVDSTLKIQPAKLEDSAVYLCASSAHTEAFFGQGTRLTVV.

The rearrangement joins TRBV4-1 to TRBJ2-5; D not certain. The CDR3 is 14 residues long. CDR1 and CDR2 (germline): MGHRA, YSYEKL. Trimming took 2 bases from V and 3 from J, leaving 10 bases between them. CDR3 bases: TGCGCCAGCAGCCAAAGCCGGGCCGAAGAGACCCAGTACTTC. Translating gives CASSQSRAEETQYF.

The V and J genes are TRBV27 and TRBJ2-1; no clear D gene. Trimming cost V 3 bases and J 4 bases, with 13 bases left between them. CDR1 MNHEY and CDR2 SMNVEV come from the germline V gene (reference sequence). This CDR3 is built from 15 residues. DNA for the CDR3: TGTGCCAGCAGTTTGTCCCAGGACCCTTACAATGAGCAGTTCTTC. Protein sequence: CASSLSQDPYNEQFF.

This sequence joins TRBV19 and TRBJ2-7; D may match TRBD1 or TRBD2 (5 bases each). Germline V gives CDR1 LNHDA, CDR2 SQIVND (reference sequence). The CDR3 has 14 residues. V was pared by 5 bases and J by 6 bases, with 17 bases between. CDR3 region: CASSHGLIGGEQYF. The CDR3 DNA reads as TGTGCCAGTAGTCACGGACTCATTGGGGGCGAGCAGTACTTC.

Only a few counts were recorded for this clone. V usage is TRBV10-3 and J usage is TRBJ1-1; D gene uncertain. Germline lookup yields CDR1 ENHRY and CDR2 SYGVKD. The CDR3 length is 14 residues. V was shortened by 0 bases and J by 5 bases, with 10 bases between the two germline ends. The CDR3 DNA sequence: TGTGCCATCAGTGAGTCGAGTGGGGTAACTGAAGCTTTCTTT. Protein sequence: CAISESSGVTEAFF.

This clone was detected only once. The V and J genes are TRBV4-1 and TRBJ2-5; a possible D gene is TRBD1 (5 bases). This CDR3 is 14 amino acids long. The germline V and J ends were trimmed by 1 base and 3 bases, with 9 bases remaining between them. CDR1 is MGHRA and CDR2 is YSYEKL in the germline V gene. The chain's CDR3 is CASSQGSREETQYF. In DNA, the CDR3 is TGCGCCAGCAGCCAAGGTTCCAGGGAAGAGACCCAGTACTTC.

This chain connects TRBV30 to TRBJ2-6; D gene ambiguous. CDR3 length: 13 residues. Trimming shortened V by 5 bases and J by 2 bases, and 7 bases separated the two germline ends. Germline CDR1 and CDR2: GTSNPN and SVGIG (reference sequence). The CDR3 here is CAWEETGANVLTF. DNA for the CDR3: TGTGCCTGGGAGGAAACTGGGGCCAACGTCCTGACTTTC.

This chain uses TRBV19 with TRBJ2-5, with 10 positions matching TRBD1. Germline trimming cut 5 bases from V and 1 base from J; bases unmatched to any gene: 4. Per the germline V gene, CDR1 is LNHDA and CDR2 is SQIVND (reference sequence). The length of the CDR3 is 15 residues. The CDR3 loop is CASSLRTGGQETQYF. In DNA, the CDR3 is TGTGCCAGTAGTCTGCGGACAGGGGGCCAAGAGACCCAGTACTTC.

This CDR3 reads CASSPGRQGSGELFF. In DNA, the CDR3 is TGCGCCAGCAGTCCCGGTAGACAGGGTTCCGGGGAGCTGTTTTTT. The genes are TRBV10-1 and TRBJ2-2; 7 nucleotides align to TRBD1. The J segment lost 6 bases and the V segment lost 5 bases, leaving 9 bases of the junction unmatched. Germline loops: CDR1 WNHNN, CDR2 SYGVQD (reference sequence). The CDR3 loop spans 15 amino acids.

The rearrangement joins TRBV10-1 to TRBJ2-2; D uncertain. Trimming stripped 6 bases from V and 2 bases from J, with 13 bases between. The germline V gene encodes CDR1 WNHNN and CDR2 SYGVQD (reference sequence). The CDR3 has 15 amino acids. CDR3 nucleotides: TGCGCCAGCAGCGAACTTGGACCAAACACCGGGGAGCTGTTTTTT. Translation gives CASSELGPNTGELFF.

The chain employs TRBV28 and TRBJ1-5; tentatively, D is TRBD1 (6 bases). CDR1 MDHEN and CDR2 SYDVKM come from the germline V gene. The CDR3 has 16 amino acids. The germline V and J ends were trimmed by 3 bases and 5 bases, with 17 bases remaining between them. This CDR3 is CASSLDIGGTDQPQHF. The CDR3 DNA is TGTGCCAGCAGTTTGGATATCGGGGGCACCGATCAGCCCCAGCATTTT.

V is TRBV28 and J is TRBJ1-2; possible D gene TRBD1, 6 bases. Trimming cost V 4 bases and J 5 bases, with 17 bases left between them. Per germline, CDR1 MDHEN and CDR2 SYDVKM. The CDR3 is made up of 15 amino acids. The CDR3 DNA reads TGTGCCAGCAGTTACTCGATCGGACAGTCTTATGGCTACACCTTC. Amino acid sequence: CASSYSIGQSYGYTF.

Details on this clone: Other DNA sequences from this sample encode an identical CDR3 as well. This chain connects TRBV11-2 to TRBJ2-7; D may be TRBD2 (6 bases). This CDR3 has 13 residues. Trimming cost V 1 base and J 4 bases, with 8 bases left between them. The germline V gene has CDR1 SGHAT and CDR2 FQNNGV. The CDR3 DNA is TGTGCCAGCAGCTTAGCGGGAGATTACGAGCAGTACTTC. Translated, it gives CASSLAGDYEQYF.

The chain uses TRBV6-5 and TRBJ2-1; D is perhaps TRBD2 (7 bases). The CDR3 consists of 16 residues. Deletions cut 3 bases from V and 4 bases from J, with 16 bases between. CDR1 is MNHEY, CDR2 SVGAGI, per germline. The CDR3 spells CASSYWAGAPYNEQFF. CDR3 nucleotides: TGTGCCAGCAGTTATTGGGCGGGGGCCCCTTACAATGAGCAGTTCTTC.

The gene calls are TRBV27 and TRBJ1-2; 9 bases align to TRBD1. The V gene end was trimmed by 4 bases and the J gene end by 4 bases; junction bases not matched to a gene: 7. This CDR3 contains 15 residues. CDR1 and CDR2 from the germline V gene are MNHEY and SMNVEV (reference sequence). CDR3 loop: CASSSTGTGSYGYTF. Here the CDR3 DNA reads TGTGCCAGCAGTTCAACCGGGACAGGGAGCTATGGCTACACCTTC.

The V call is TRBV29-1, the J call TRBJ2-5, with D tentatively TRBD1 or TRBD2 (5 bases each). This CDR3 has 13 residues. The V end lost 4 bases, the J end lost 2 bases, and 11 bases lay between the germline ends. CDR1 is SQVTM, CDR2 ANQGSEA, per germline. CDR3 in DNA: TGCAGCGTTGTTTGGGGACGGCAAGAGACCCAGTACTTC. It translates to CSVVWGRQETQYF.

The chain recombines TRBV6-5 with TRBJ2-1, with D perhaps TRBD2 (6 bases). With 0 bases removed from V and 7 bases from J, the gap between germline ends came to 13 bases. There are 15 residues in the CDR3. The germline gives CDR1 MNHEY, CDR2 SVGAGI. CDR3 sequence reads: CASSYSSGAGNEQFF. The CDR3 nucleotides read TGTGCCAGCAGTTACTCCTCGGGAGCTGGAAATGAGCAGTTCTTC.